This TCR beta chain was captured in a study of blood T cell repertoires in COVID-19 (dated by TCRdb to 2018 to 2020). Background on the whole study: Samples from collaborators originated in the United States, Italy and Spain and spanned both the acute and convalescent phases of COVID-19. The material from the prospective study consisted of cDNA or gDNA derived from T cells, B-cell-depleted T cells, or PBMCs. HLA class I and class II types, where available, came from metadata supplied by the sample provider rather than from assay-based typing. The dataset comprised deeply sampled blood TCRbeta repertoires from subjects exposed to, actively infected with, or recovered from COVID-19. Samples were obtained from the ongoing ImmuneRACE study (first 160 participants) and from over 1,000 subjects provided by 6 global collaborators. The repertoires were released in a freely available public database intended as a resource for research on the immune response to SARS-CoV-2. A de-identified subject ID, COVID-19 status, age in years and sex were almost always included in the sample metadata.

TCRbeta CDR3 regions were amplified from genomic DNA using the immunoSEQ Assay, a bias-controlled multiplex PCR. Regarding the original processing steps: The number of nucleated cells in each sample was estimated by amplification of reference gene primers within the assay. Sequence reads were collapsed and filtered to measure the absolute abundance of every unique TCRbeta CDR3 rearrangement. Productive Simpson clonality was computed per sample as the square root of Simpson's diversity index over productive rearrangements. This is the immuneACCESS table as TCRdb keeps it, with only in-frame sequences that have V and J called. A part of the clones is gone; compared with another copy, unresolved V genes explain less than half, and the rest is unexplained. V, J and clone size were drawn from that table, and D and trimming were deduced from the DNA. Counted in this sample were around 110,000 clones; approximately 80% of them appeared once. Of the sample, less than 9% falls within the top ten clones.

Concerning this clone itself: Its antigen has not been determined. Per-nucleotide qualities are absent, and no much larger clonotype sits a single base away.

Whole blood was collected in K2EDTA tubes by collaborating institutions according to the institutions' own protocols. Collaborator samples were shipped for TCRbeta analysis as frozen whole blood, isolated PBMCs, or DNA extracted from either sample type. CDR1 MNHNS and CDR2 SASEGT are derived from the germline V gene. From cysteine to phenylalanine, the CDR3 is 15 amino acids long. The only DNA kept is the CDR3, 45 bases in frame from the first base. Relative to germline, V is missing 2 bases and J is missing 0 bases, with 3 bases of the junction outside any gene match. The paper's findings and limits, for the study overall: How much clinical and demographic metadata was included differed by source and by participant, and the metadata was provided uncurated.

The sample consisted of peripheral blood. This clonotype was obtained from a man aged 70 or older with active or convalescent COVID-19. The rearranged segments are TRBV6-1 and TRBJ1-2; TRBD1 agrees with 7 junctional bases. DNA sequence: TGTGCCAGCAGTGAAAGGGGGCCCGCTAACTATGGCTACACCTTC. Its protein reads: CASSERGPANYGYTF.